This TCR beta chain appears in the sequencing data of a study of T cell responses to AZD1222 COVID-19 vaccine. Study findings and constraints: None of the repertoires were sampled until the peak T cell response had passed. Most donors were white British and more were female, and clonal diversity was possibly underestimated. Baseline serology detected seropositivity in only six AZD1222 recipients.

CDR3 length: 11 residues. V was pared by 4 bases and J by 9 bases, with 11 bases between. The germline V gene has CDR1 SQVTM and CDR2 ANQGSEA. This table comes from immunoSEQ multiplex PCR, and its TCRdb copy is limited to in-frame clones, with some not included. The sample records some 39,000 clones, about nine tenths being singletons. Comments on this clone: The antigen is not known.

The sample in question was peripheral blood, obtained 28 days after the second AZD1222 dose. The chain employs TRBV29-1 and TRBJ2-3; D is perhaps TRBD2 (5 bases). The source is an adult who received the AZD1222 COVID-19 vaccine. This chain's CDR3 is CSVVVRGTQYF. In nucleotides, the CDR3 is TGCAGCGTTGTGGTCCGGGGAACGCAGTATTTT.